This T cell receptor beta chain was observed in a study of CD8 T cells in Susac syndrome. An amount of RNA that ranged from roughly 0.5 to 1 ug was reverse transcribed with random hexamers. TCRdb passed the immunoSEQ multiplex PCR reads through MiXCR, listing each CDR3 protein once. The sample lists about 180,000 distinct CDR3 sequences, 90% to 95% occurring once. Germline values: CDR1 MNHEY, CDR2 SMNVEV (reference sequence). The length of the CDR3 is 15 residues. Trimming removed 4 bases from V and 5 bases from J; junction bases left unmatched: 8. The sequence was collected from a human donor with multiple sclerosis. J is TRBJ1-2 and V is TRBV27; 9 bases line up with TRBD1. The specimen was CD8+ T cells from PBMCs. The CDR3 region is CASSSTRDRVYGYTF. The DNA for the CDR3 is TGTGCCAGCAGTTCGACTCGGGACAGGGTGTATGGCTACACCTTC.